This TCR beta chain was recovered during a study of shared clonotypes between healthy human individuals (dated by TCRdb to the early 2020s). Broadly, across the study: The cohort included three men and two women between 18 and 49 years of age. For each donor, CD4 naive and CD4 memory were each run on three plates, CD8 naive on two plates, and CD8 memory on one plate. To estimate repertoire size and how much clonotypes are shared between individuals, the study performed deep sequencing of blood TCR repertoires from roughly five healthy adults. To increase sequencing depth and limit assay-specific biases, different laboratories used diverse techniques to prepare libraries and sequence TCR repertoires. Each donor's leukapheresis produced roughly between roughly 0.9 and 8.9 billion PBMCs.

Worth noting for this clone: Its antigen remains unidentified. One base away there is no much larger clone; base qualities are not given.

The CDR3, from cysteine to phenylalanine, totals 17 residues. The only DNA kept is the CDR3, 51 bases in frame from the first base. As encoded in the germline V gene, CDR1 is ENHRY while CDR2 is SYGVKD. A distance of 17 bases separates the germline ends of V and J, which lose 3 bases and 3 bases respectively. What the study reported, not specific to this receptor: Even with the large sequencing depth, rarefaction of the sorted-subset datasets indicated that sequencing was incomplete. The small number of donors limited the genetic and exposure-history diversity represented. Roughly 5% of naive CD4, around 4% of naive CD8, 2.3% of memory CD4, and 0.35% to 0.5% of memory CD8 clonotypes were shared across several donors. Larger estimated clonotype richness was generally found for naive subsets than for memory subsets. Sampling was restricted to blood, and TCR repertoires in tissue are likely to differ from TCR repertoires in blood. Higher generation probabilities were observed for clonotypes shared by all four sorted-subset donors than for non-shared clonotypes. Pairwise subsampling led to the expectation that sequencing depth would affect the degree of clonotype sharing among donors.

For the CD8 naive samples, CD45RO-negative cells were positively selected for CCR7, yielding a CD45RA+CCR7+ population from which TemRA cells were excluded. Healthy HIV-negative adults with no recently reported acute infections or vaccinations were included as donors. Every donor was a Caucasian adult living in Nashville, Tennessee, USA. Blood was obtained by leukapheresis, after which PBMCs were separated by Ficoll-Histopaque density gradient centrifugation and cryopreserved in liquid nitrogen vapor phase. Analytical flow cytometry was used to check the purity and quantity of each magnetically sorted T cell population. From each sorted fraction, genomic DNA was isolated and quantified by UV absorbance on a Nanodrop 2000c. Using the deep immunoSEQ assay, multiplex PCR amplified TCR CDR3 regions from genomic DNA. For each cell subset, the extracted genomic DNA was distributed evenly across all wells of several immunoSEQ 96-well plates, and each plate served as one replicate. Each replicate PCR for sorted subsets received around 200 ng genomic DNA, equal to roughly 30,000 T cell genomes. Purified libraries were measured with a Qubit 3.0 fluorometer, size-checked on a Bioanalyzer 2100, and measured again with the KAPA Library Quantification kit. Every immunoSEQ 96-well plate was sequenced on a separate single-read 150-cycle Illumina NextSeq 550 flow cell. The original pipeline was this. The immunoSEQ output contained only junctional sequences without quality scores, so filtering could not match that applied to full-length reads. To assign V/J genes and CDR3, sequences were annotated using PyIR, a Python wrapper for IgBLAST v1.9, with IMGT germline references. Reads were filtered out if the reads had weak V/J assignments (E-value above 1e-6), no CDR3, stop codons, out-of-frame junctions, or ambiguous translated residues. V3J clonotypes were defined by identical inferred V gene, J gene, and CDR3 amino acid sequence. To compute the percentage overlap between repertoires, the number of shared unique clonotypes was divided by the size of the smaller repertoire. Repertoire richness was assessed with RTK rarefaction, the Chao1 estimator, and Recon v2.1 estimates of unobserved clonotypes. OLGA was used to compute generation probabilities for all TCRbeta clonotypes that the gDNA method yielded from a few donors. Held by TCRdb, this immuneACCESS table contains in-frame sequences only and omits some clones. Under half of the omission traces to an unresolved V gene where checked; the cause of the rest is unknown. That table furnishes V, J and clone size, whereas the DNA furnished D and trimming. The sample yields hundreds of thousands of clones; approximately 96% were counted once. The ten largest clones add up to over 0.09% of the sample.

The sequence derives from a woman between 25 and 40 years old in good health. What was sequenced was naive CD8+ T cells sorted from blood. The intended sense of this specimen's cell subset or site label: CD45RA+CCR7+. The chain is made from TRBV10-3 and TRBJ2-2, with the D gene not clear enough to name. The CDR3 amino acid sequence is: CAISEIGKGPDTGELFF. The bases are TGTGCCATCAGTGAAATAGGAAAAGGGCCCGACACCGGGGAGCTGTTTTTT.